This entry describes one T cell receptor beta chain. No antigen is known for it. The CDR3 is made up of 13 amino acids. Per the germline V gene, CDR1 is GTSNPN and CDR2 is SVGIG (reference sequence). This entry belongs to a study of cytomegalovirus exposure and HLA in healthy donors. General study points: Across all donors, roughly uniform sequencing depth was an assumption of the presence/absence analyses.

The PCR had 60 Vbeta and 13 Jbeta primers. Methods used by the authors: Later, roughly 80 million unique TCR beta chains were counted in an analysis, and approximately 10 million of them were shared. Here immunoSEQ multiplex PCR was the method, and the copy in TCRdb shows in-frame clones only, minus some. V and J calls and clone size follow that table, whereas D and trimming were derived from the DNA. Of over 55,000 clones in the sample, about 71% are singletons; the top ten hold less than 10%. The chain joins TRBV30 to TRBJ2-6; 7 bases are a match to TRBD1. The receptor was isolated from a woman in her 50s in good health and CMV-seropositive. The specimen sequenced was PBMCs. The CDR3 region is CADGTAGANVLTF. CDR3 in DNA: TGTGCGGACGGGACAGCTGGGGCCAACGTCCTGACTTTC.